These 9 T cell receptor beta chains came from one sample sequenced in a study of blood T cell repertoires in COVID-19. The data were produced by immunoSEQ multiplex PCR, yet TCRdb's version contains in-frame clones alone and is incomplete. Among a few hundred thousand clones listed, 75% to 90% were seen once. The sample comprised PBMCs or T cells enriched from blood (not recorded which). These TCRs come from a man aged 25-40 years who had recovered from COVID-19.

The rearrangement joins TRBV6-2 or TRBV6-3 to TRBJ2-5; D may be TRBD2 (5 bases). This CDR3 spans 14 amino acids. Per germline, CDR1 MNHEY and CDR2 SVGEGT. V was pared by 5 bases and J by 6 bases, with 16 bases between. CDR3 amino acids: CASSPGRGRQTQYF. CDR3 nucleotides: TGTGCCAGCAGTCCGGGTCGGGGTAGGCAGACCCAGTACTTC.

The CDR3 here is CASSLVAGNQPQHF. CDR3 in DNA: TGTGCCAGCAGCTTAGTGGCAGGCAATCAGCCCCAGCATTTT. The rearrangement uses TRBV7-6 and TRBJ1-5; the D is unclear. V was shortened by 1 base and J by 2 bases, with 6 bases between the two germline ends. Germline assignment: CDR1 SGHVS and CDR2 FNYEAQ. This CDR3 contains 14 residues. The full variable domain, its missing parts supplied by reference TRBV7-6 and TRBJ1-5, is GAGVSQSPRYKVTKRGQDVALRCDPISGHVSLYWYRQALGQGPEFLTYFNYEAQQDKSGLPNDRFSAERPEGSISTLTIQRTEQRDSAMYRCASSLVAGNQPQHFGDGTRLSIL.

The genes are TRBV6-4 and TRBJ1-1, with 8 bases that match TRBD1. Germline CDR1 is MRHNA and CDR2 is SNTAGT. The CDR3 is 14 amino acids. The trim removed 7 bases at V and 6 bases at J, leaving 10 bases unmatched. The CDR3 region has the DNA TGTGCCAGCAAGCCAGGGGGCCAGAGGGCTGAAGCTTTCTTT. This translates into CASKPGGQRAEAFF.

This chain joins TRBV7-2 and TRBJ1-3; D possibly corresponds to TRBD1 (5 bases). V lost 3 bases and J lost 4, with 13 bases in between. The CDR3 is 15 amino acids. Germline assignment: CDR1 SGHTA and CDR2 FQGNSA. CDR3 loop: CASSFAAGSGNTIYF. The CDR3 coding sequence is TGTGCCAGCAGCTTCGCCGCAGGGTCCGGAAACACCATATATTTT.

The V gene is TRBV5-5, the J gene TRBJ2-1; D possibly corresponds to TRBD2 (6 bases). V was pared by 4 bases and J by 5 bases, with 13 bases between. Germline values: CDR1 SGHKS, CDR2 YYEKEE (reference sequence). The CDR3 has 14 residues. The CDR3 bases are TGTGCCAGCAGCCCTGGGCGGGGAGACAATGAGCAGTTCTTC. Amino acid sequence: CASSPGRGDNEQFF.

J is TRBJ2-7 and V is TRBV19, with no clear D. V was pared by 7 bases and J by 2 bases, with 12 bases between. The CDR3 runs to 13 residues. CDR1 is LNHDA, CDR2 SQIVND, per germline (reference sequence). CDR3 coding DNA: TGTGCCAGTAATGTTAACCCGGCCTACGAGCAGTACTTC. This codes for CASNVNPAYEQYF. Full variable domain (missing parts from reference TRBV19 and TRBJ2-7): DGGITQSPKYLFRKEGQNVTLSCEQNLNHDAMYWYRQDPGQGLRLIYYSQIVNDFQKGDIAEGYSVSREKKESFPLTVTSAQKNPTAFYLCASNVNPAYEQYFGPGTRLTVT.

This clone was seen just once. The rearrangement uses TRBV21-1 and TRBJ1-6; TRBD1 is taken as the D call from the table, unchecked against the DNA. TRBV21-1 is a documented pseudogene. The CDR3 spans 16 residues. As DNA, the CDR3 is TGTGCCAGCAGCACCCGGGACAGGGGGTATAGGACACCCCTCCACTTT. Protein sequence: CASSTRDRGYRTPLHF.

The chain carries TRBV5-4 and TRBJ2-5, with 13 bases fitting TRBD2. Germline V gene sequence: CDR1 SGHNT, CDR2 YYREEE (reference sequence). Trimming cost V 4 bases and J 5 bases; bases outside gene matches: 11. The CDR3 is 17 amino acids. The CDR3 spells CASSGGLAGSTGETQYF. Here the CDR3 DNA reads TGTGCCAGCAGCGGGGGACTAGCGGGGTCCACAGGGGAGACCCAGTACTTC.

The chain couples TRBV11-2 to TRBJ2-4, with TRBD2 matching over 7 bases. Trimming at V came to 2 bases and at J to 6 bases, leaving 7 bases not matched to a gene. Germline loops: CDR1 SGHAT, CDR2 FQNNGV. The CDR3 is made up of 15 amino acids. The CDR3 bases are TGTGCCAGCAGCTTATATCGGGGGGTCTTAAACATTCAGTACTTC. This translates into CASSLYRGVLNIQYF.